This T cell receptor (beta chain) was sequenced in a study of regulatory T cells in long-lasting Graves disease. Arm-PCR with iRepertoire HTBI primers amplified the CDR3 regions for these TCR beta libraries. Using its own MiXCR run on the multiplex PCR reads, TCRdb lists one record per CDR3 protein. This table holds about 660,000 distinct CDR3 sequences, 30% found once. Time point described: persistent/refractory GD, antithyroid drugs over 5 years with positive TRAb. The TCR library was made from RNA that had been extracted from PBMCs in TRIzol. With regard to this clonotype: A much larger clone sits a single nucleotide away, making a read error possible.

The sequence derives from a female donor with Graves disease. The sequenced sample was peripheral blood mononuclear cells (PBMCs), obtained when the disease was refractory, from a patient treated with antithyroid drugs.

CDR3 sequence (DNA): TGTGCCAGCAGTTTATGGGCCAGCAGGCCCGCGAATCAGCCCCAGCATTTT. Its protein product is CASSLWASRPANQPQHF. V is TRBV28 and J is TRBJ1-5; D is uncertain. V lost 0 bases and J lost 4, with 16 bases in between. The CDR3 has 17 amino acids. Germline V CDR1 and CDR2: MDHEN, SYDVKM.